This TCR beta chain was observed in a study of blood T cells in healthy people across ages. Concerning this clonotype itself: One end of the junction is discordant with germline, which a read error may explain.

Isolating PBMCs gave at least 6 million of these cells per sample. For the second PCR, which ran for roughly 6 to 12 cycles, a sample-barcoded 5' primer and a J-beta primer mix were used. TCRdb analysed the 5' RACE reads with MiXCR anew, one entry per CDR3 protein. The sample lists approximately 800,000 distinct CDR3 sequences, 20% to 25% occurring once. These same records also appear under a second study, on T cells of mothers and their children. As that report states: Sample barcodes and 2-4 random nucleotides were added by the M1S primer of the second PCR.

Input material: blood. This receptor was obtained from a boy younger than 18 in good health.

CDR3 amino acids: CACSLGPPDTQYF. CDR3 nucleotide sequence: TGTGCCTGCAGCCTGGGACCCCCAGATACGCAGTATTTT. The chain is built from TRBV3-1 and TRBJ2-3; perhaps D is TRBD1 or TRBD2 (5 bases each). This CDR3 is built from 13 residues. In germline, CDR1 is LGHDT, CDR2 YNNKEL (reference sequence).